This passage covers 20 T cell receptor beta chains from one sample sequenced in a study of beta chain features in type 1 diabetes. TCRB transcripts that were expressed got sequenced, as all of the isolated RNA had been reverse transcribed. The data were produced by immunoSEQ multiplex PCR, yet TCRdb's version contains in-frame clones alone and is incomplete. This sample yields 120,000 to 150,000 clones, of which approximately 10% are seen a single time; 0.55% to 0.75% belongs to the top ten. The specimen sequenced was central memory CD4+ T cells from blood. All receptors come from a woman in her thirties or forties in good health.

V usage is TRBV28 and J usage is TRBJ2-5, with 7 bases aligning to TRBD2. Looked up from germline, CDR1 is MDHEN and CDR2 is SYDVKM. CDR3 length equals 16 residues. Unmatched junction bases numbered 14, after V lost 5 bases and J lost 5 bases. The CDR3 sequence: CASSPTWGGGGETQYF. CDR3 in DNA: TGTGCCAGCAGTCCCACCTGGGGCGGGGGAGGTGAGACCCAGTACTTC.

This chain links TRBV5-6 with TRBJ2-6; TRBD1 matches at 7 bases. J gave up 0 bases and V 4 bases, and 7 bases lay outside the gene matches. CDR1 SGHDT and CDR2 YYEEEE come from the germline V gene. The CDR3 loop spans 17 amino acids. The CDR3 nucleotides are TGTGCCAGCAGCCGACAGGGTCCGACCTCTGGGGCCAACGTCCTGACTTTC. It yields the protein CASSRQGPTSGANVLTF.

V is TRBV2 and J is TRBJ2-3; a possible D gene is TRBD1 (5 bases). Between the trimmed V and J ends, which lost 6 bases and 6 bases, there was a span of 19 bases. The CDR3 runs 15 residues. In germline, CDR1 is SNHLY, CDR2 FYNNEI. CDR3 in amino acids: CASSSRGSGVDTQYF. The CDR3 region has the DNA TGTGCCAGCAGCAGTAGGGGAAGTGGCGTGGATACGCAGTATTTT.

The rearrangement links TRBV6-1 to TRBJ2-5; TRBD1 matches at 8 bases. The CDR3 loop spans 14 amino acids. Trimming took 5 bases from V and 1 from J; bases not matched to a gene: 3. Germline CDR1 is MNHNS and CDR2 is SASEGT. As DNA, the CDR3 is TGTGCCAGCAGTCCGGGACAGGCCCAAGAGACCCAGTACTTC. Encoded protein: CASSPGQAQETQYF.

The genes are TRBV7-9 and TRBJ2-3; no definite D call. The CDR3 totals 12 residues. The V end lost 5 bases, the J end lost 4 bases, and 7 bases lay between the germline ends. Germline V gives CDR1 SEHNR, CDR2 FQNEAQ (reference sequence). This CDR3 is CASSLSADTQYF. CDR3 coding DNA: TGTGCCAGCAGCCTATCGGCAGATACGCAGTATTTT.

The chain couples TRBV18 to TRBJ1-2, with no clear D. V was pared by 5 bases and J by 7 bases, with 14 bases between. CDR1 and CDR2 (germline): KGHSH, LQKENI. The CDR3 length is 13 residues. This CDR3 is CASSSGDLSGYTF. Here the CDR3 DNA reads TGTGCCAGCTCATCCGGGGATTTATCTGGCTACACCTTC.

This clone came up a few times. V gene TRBV18 combines with J gene TRBJ1-4; D ambiguous. The CDR3 loop spans 15 amino acids. CDR1 is KGHSH and CDR2 is LQKENI in the germline V gene. The germline V and J ends were trimmed by 2 bases and 5 bases, with 12 bases remaining between them. The CDR3 region is CASSPGRGGNEKLFF. CDR3 sequence (DNA): TGTGCCAGCTCACCAGGCCGGGGAGGAAATGAAAAACTGTTTTTT.

This clone was found a few times. V gene TRBV11-2 combines with J gene TRBJ2-7, with 7 bases matching TRBD1. The CDR3 consists of 16 residues. Trimming removed 5 bases from V and 4 bases from J; junction bases left unmatched: 14. Germline V gene sequence: CDR1 SGHAT, CDR2 FQNNGV. The CDR3 loop is CASSPPPGTASYEQYF. CDR3 bases: TGTGCCAGCAGCCCCCCTCCCGGGACAGCTTCTTACGAGCAGTACTTC.

This chain uses TRBV5-4 with TRBJ2-5; D is unresolved. This CDR3 is 15 amino acids long. CDR1 and CDR2 from the germline V gene are SGHNT and YYREEE (reference sequence). Trimming took off 4 bases at V and 1 base at J, with 14 bases between the two ends. CDR3 sequence: CASSDPVRIQETQYF. CDR3 DNA: TGTGCCAGCAGCGACCCTGTGCGGATCCAAGAGACCCAGTACTTC.

This clone was picked up a small number of times. This chain joins TRBV6-5 and TRBJ1-2; tentative D call: TRBD1 (6 bases). Trimming removed 0 bases from V and 5 bases from J, with 10 bases in between. The CDR3 is made up of 14 amino acids. In germline, CDR1 is MNHEY, CDR2 SVGAGI. The CDR3 DNA reads TGTGCCAGCAGTTACTCCACAGGGCTTTATGGCTACACCTTC. Translated: CASSYSTGLYGYTF.

The table lists this clone with a few counts. The chain couples TRBV29-1 to TRBJ1-3; D is ambiguous. Trimming cost V 8 bases and J 3 bases, with 8 bases left between them. The CDR3 is 11 amino acids. The V gene's germline CDR1 is SQVTM and CDR2 ANQGSEA. CDR3 bases: TGCAGCTCCCGGGTTGGAAACACCATATATTTT. Translating gives CSSRVGNTIYF. The whole variable domain, remainder taken from reference TRBV29-1 and TRBJ1-3, is SAVISQKPSRDICQRGTSLTIQCQVDSQVTMMFWYRQQPGQSLTLIATANQGSEATYESGFVIDKFPISRPNLTFSTLTVSNMSPEDSSIYLCSSRVGNTIYFGEGSWLTVV.

The J gene is TRBJ2-2, the V gene TRBV12-5; 8 nucleotides agree with TRBD1. Germline CDR1 is LGHNT and CDR2 is FRNRAP. V was clipped by 6 bases and J by 4 bases; unmatched bases: 7. The CDR3 has 15 residues. As DNA, the CDR3 is TGTGCTAGTGGCAGCAGGGGGCTTATCACCGGGGAGCTGTTTTTT. Translated: CASGSRGLITGELFF.

This clone appeared a few times. The rearrangement uses TRBV25-1 and TRBJ2-1; D is perhaps TRBD1 (5 bases). The CDR3 contains 13 residues. The ends were cut back, 7 bases at V and 6 bases at J, with 13 bases in the middle. Germline V gene lookup returns CDR1 MGHDK and CDR2 SYGVNS. CDR3 protein: CASTKTGVNEQFF. CDR3 DNA sequence: TGTGCCAGCACTAAAACAGGAGTCAATGAGCAGTTCTTC.

This clone was counted between two and nine times. The chain is built from TRBV2 and TRBJ2-5; tentative D call: TRBD2 (6 bases). The CDR3 runs to 14 residues. V shed 9 bases and J shed 5 bases, with 19 bases lying between them. Per germline, CDR1 SNHLY and CDR2 FYNNEI. The CDR3 DNA follows: TGTGCCAGTAACCGGGACTCTGGGGGGGAGACCCAGTACTTC. This encodes CASNRDSGGETQYF. Supplemented by reference TRBV2 and TRBJ2-5, the full variable domain reads EPEVTQTPSHQVTQMGQEVILRCVPISNHLYFYWYRQILGQKVEFLVSFYNNEISEKSEIFDDQFSVERPDGSNFTLKIRSTKLEDSAMYFCASNRDSGGETQYFGPGTRLLVL.

The V gene is TRBV4-1, the J gene TRBJ2-7; 7 positions match TRBD1. The CDR3 length is 15 residues. J was trimmed by 3 bases and V by 0 bases; bases with no gene match: 5. Germline CDR1 MGHRA, CDR2 YSYEKL. DNA of the CDR3: TGCGCCAGCAGCCAAGAGGATAACAGGGGCTACGAGCAGTACTTC. Translated: CASSQEDNRGYEQYF.

This chain connects TRBV4-1 to TRBJ1-1, with TRBD1 matching 10 bases. CDR1 MGHRA and CDR2 YSYEKL come from the germline V gene. Trimming cost V 0 bases and J 5 bases; bases outside gene matches: 9. The CDR3 sequence is 17 residues long. The CDR3 DNA reads TGCGCCAGCAGCCAAGATAGGACAGGGGGATACAAGACTGAAGCTTTCTTT. Translated: CASSQDRTGGYKTEAFF.

The J gene is TRBJ2-5, the V gene TRBV28; D may be TRBD2 (6 bases). V was cut by 8 bases and J by 2 bases, with 21 bases left in between. This CDR3 has 16 amino acids. The germline CDR1 and CDR2 sequences are MDHEN and SYDVKM. In DNA, the CDR3 is TGTGCCAGCGGGTTAGGAGGGGCGGGATCACAAGAGACCCAGTACTTC. Protein: CASGLGGAGSQETQYF.

This clone was seen only a few times. CDR3 amino acids: CASSFVGGGSFNQPQHF. The CDR3 nucleotides read TGTGCCAGCAGCTTCGTGGGGGGCGGGAGTTTCAATCAGCCCCAGCATTTT. The rearrangement links TRBV7-9 to TRBJ1-5, with D tentatively TRBD1 (6 bases). Trimming shortened V by 3 bases and J by 3 bases, and 18 bases separated the two germline ends. This CDR3 region has 17 residues. In germline, CDR1 is SEHNR, CDR2 FQNEAQ (reference sequence). Full variable domain (rest looked up from reference TRBV7-9 and TRBJ1-5): DTGVSQNPRHKITKRGQNVTFRCDPISEHNRLYWYRQTLGQGPEFLTYFQNEAQLEKSRLLSDRFSAERPKGSFSTLEIQRTEQGDSAMYLCASSFVGGGSFNQPQHFGDGTRLSIL.

This clone occurred a few times. The chain's CDR3 is CSVGTGGRAGELFF. The CDR3 coding sequence is TGCAGCGTCGGGACAGGGGGTCGCGCCGGGGAGCTGTTTTTT. This sequence joins TRBV29-1 and TRBJ2-2; TRBD1 matches at 11 bases. Germline-derived CDR1 and CDR2 are SQVTM and ANQGSEA. This CDR3 has 14 residues. The ends lost 6 bases at V and 6 bases at J; junction bases unmatched: 6.

This clone came up a few times. V is TRBV19 and J is TRBJ1-2, with a weak D call TRBD1 (6 bases). Per the germline V gene, CDR1 is LNHDA and CDR2 is SQIVND (reference sequence). V was pared by 5 bases and J by 2 bases, with 12 bases between. CDR3 length equals 14 residues. The CDR3 spells CASSLGQSNYGYTF. The CDR3 region has the DNA TGTGCCAGTAGTCTCGGACAGTCCAACTATGGCTACACCTTC.